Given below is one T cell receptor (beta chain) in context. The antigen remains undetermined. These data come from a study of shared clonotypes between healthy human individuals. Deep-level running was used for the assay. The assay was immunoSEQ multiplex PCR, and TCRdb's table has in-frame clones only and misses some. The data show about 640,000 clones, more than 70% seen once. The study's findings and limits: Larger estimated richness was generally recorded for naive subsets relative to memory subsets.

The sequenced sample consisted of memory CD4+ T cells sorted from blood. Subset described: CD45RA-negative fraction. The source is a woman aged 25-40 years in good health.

CDR3 in amino acids: CASSTGTGEQYF. The CDR3 DNA is TGTGCCAGCAGTACCGGGACAGGGGAGCAGTACTTC. V gene TRBV28 combines with J gene TRBJ2-7, with 9 bases that match TRBD1. The V gene's germline CDR1 is MDHEN and CDR2 SYDVKM. Trimming removed 5 bases from V and 7 bases from J; junction bases left unmatched: 3. CDR3 size: 12 residues. The whole variable domain, filled in from reference TRBV28 and TRBJ2-7, reads DVKVTQSSRYLVKRTGEKVFLECVQDMDHENMFWYRQDPGLGLRLIYFSYDVKMKEKGDIPEGYSVSREKKERFSLILESASTNQTSMYLCASSTGTGEQYFGPGTRLTVT.